The 25 T cell receptor beta chains below come from one sample, sequenced in a study of response to subunit inactivated influenza vaccine. TCRdb reanalysed the RT-PCR reads using MiXCR and keeps one entry per CDR3 protein. The sample lists around 750,000 distinct CDR3 sequences; around 21% were seen once. The input for sequencing was PBMCs from blood, taken about 5 days after vaccination. The receptors shown here come from a man aged 50 to 59 who received an inactivated influenza vaccine.

This clonotype has more than one count but fewer than ten. V and J are TRBV11-3 and TRBJ2-1; either TRBD1 or TRBD2 may supply D (5 bases each). CDR1 SGHNT and CDR2 YENEEA come from the germline V gene. V dropped 6 bases and J dropped 5 bases, with 14 bases sitting between them. The CDR3 totals 14 residues. The CDR3 loop reads CASSFRDGNNEQFF. For the CDR3, the DNA is TGTGCCAGCAGTTTCCGGGACGGGAACAATGAGCAGTTCTTC.

This CDR3 is CATSTTAGGTGYNEQFF. CDR3 sequence (DNA): TGTGCCACCAGCACCACTGCCGGCGGGACAGGCTACAATGAGCAGTTCTTC. The chain uses TRBV15 and TRBJ2-1; TRBD1 matches at 8 bases. V lost 4 bases and J lost 3; bases outside the gene matches: 11. The CDR3 loop spans 17 amino acids. The germline V gene encodes CDR1 LNHNV and CDR2 YYDKDF (reference sequence).

The rearrangement links TRBV3-1 to TRBJ2-5; perhaps D is TRBD1 or TRBD2 (6 bases each). The germline V gene encodes CDR1 LGHDT and CDR2 YNNKEL (reference sequence). CDR3 length: 13 amino acids. V shed 4 bases and J shed 7 bases, with 13 bases lying between them. The CDR3 loop reads CASSPDRAGTQYF. The CDR3 DNA reads TGTGCCAGCAGCCCGGACAGAGCGGGGACCCAGTACTTC.

The rearrangement joins TRBV11-1 to TRBJ2-3, with 13 nucleotides matching TRBD2. Germline CDR1 and CDR2: SGHAT and FQDESV (reference sequence). The length of the CDR3 is 20 residues. With V trimmed by 1 base and J by 1 base, 11 bases remained unmatched. The CDR3 protein is CASSLGGLAGTPSRTDTQYF. In DNA form, the CDR3 reads TGTGCCAGCAGCTTAGGGGGACTAGCGGGGACCCCTTCCCGCACAGATACGCAGTATTTT.

This clonotype was detected a few times. The chain recombines TRBV29-1 with TRBJ2-5; D is possibly TRBD1 or TRBD2 (5 bases each). CDR3 length: 14 residues. In germline, CDR1 is SQVTM, CDR2 ANQGSEA. Trimming pared 4 bases from V and 4 bases from J, leaving 16 bases between. CDR3 DNA sequence: TGCAGCGTTGTTCTCGGGACGGTCCTAGAGACCCAGTACTTC. Its protein product is CSVVLGTVLETQYF.

The gene calls are TRBV14 and TRBJ2-5, with D unclear. V lost 3 bases, J lost 5 bases, and 13 bases lay in between. Germline V gene lookup returns CDR1 SGHDN and CDR2 FVKESK. CDR3 length: 14 residues. The CDR3 nucleotides read TGTGCCAGCAGCCAGTTTTCGGTGATTGAGACCCAGTACTTC. Translated: CASSQFSVIETQYF.

This chain connects TRBV7-9 to TRBJ1-2; D is undetermined. Germline loops: CDR1 SEHNR, CDR2 FQNEAQ (reference sequence). With 2 bases removed from V and 4 bases from J, the gap between germline ends came to 11 bases. There are 14 residues in the CDR3. CDR3 sequence (DNA): TGTGCCAGCAGCTTATCCCAGGTCTTCTATGGCTACACCTTC. Residues: CASSLSQVFYGYTF.

This clonotype was seen a few times. The chain has TRBV10-3 and TRBJ1-1; a weak D match, TRBD1 (5 bases). Per the germline V gene, CDR1 is ENHRY and CDR2 is SYGVKD. The CDR3 is made up of 14 amino acids. The V and J ends lost 3 bases and 0 bases respectively, with 8 bases between them. For the CDR3, the DNA is TGTGCCATCAGTGACCAGGGATTGAACACTGAAGCTTTCTTT. Encoded protein: CAISDQGLNTEAFF.

This clonotype was seen only a few times. This sequence joins TRBV7-2 and TRBJ2-4; no definite D call. Trimming removed 6 bases at V and 4 bases at J, with 10 bases between. The CDR3 covers 13 residues. Germline lookup yields CDR1 SGHTA and CDR2 FQGNSA. The CDR3 DNA reads TGTGCCAGCAGTCCCGCCTGGAAAAACATTCAGTACTTC. Its protein is CASSPAWKNIQYF.

V and J are TRBV29-1 and TRBJ2-1; TRBD2 matches 7 bases. The length of the CDR3 is 16 residues. Losses at the gene ends were 8 bases for V and 8 bases for J; bases not matched to a gene: 21. From germline, CDR1 is SQVTM and CDR2 ANQGSEA. For the CDR3, the DNA is TGCAGCACCCAGCGGCGGGGGAGCACCCCCGGCGATGAGCAGTTCTTC. Protein sequence: CSTQRRGSTPGDEQFF.

This clonotype occurred a few times. J is TRBJ2-7 and V is TRBV4-1, with 13 bases lining up with TRBD2. This CDR3 is built from 17 residues. V lost 3 bases and J lost 3; bases outside the gene matches: 8. The germline V gene encodes CDR1 MGHRA and CDR2 YSYEKL. The CDR3 region is CASSQETSGGTNYEQYF. The CDR3 nucleotides read TGCGCCAGCAGCCAGGAGACTAGCGGGGGGACCAACTACGAGCAGTACTTC.

This clonotype was seen more than once but under ten times. This sequence joins TRBV20-1 and TRBJ2-7, with 7 bases matching TRBD2. This CDR3 has 15 amino acids. The junction had 11 bases not matched to a gene; V was cut back by 6 bases and J by 0 bases. Germline lookup yields CDR1 DFQATT and CDR2 SNEGSKA (reference sequence). This CDR3 reads CSALSQLAISYEQYF. In DNA, the CDR3 is TGCAGTGCCTTAAGTCAACTAGCGATCTCCTACGAGCAGTACTTC.

The chain recombines TRBV10-3 with TRBJ2-2; D unclear. V lost 2 bases, J lost 4 bases, and 5 bases lay in between. There are 13 residues in the CDR3. Per germline, CDR1 ENHRY and CDR2 SYGVKD. CDR3 nucleotides: TGTGCCATCAGTGAGACTGCCACCGGGGAGCTGTTTTTT. As protein: CAISETATGELFF.

This clonotype has only a few counts. The genes are TRBV5-6 and TRBJ2-3; D is possibly TRBD2 (5 bases). CDR3 length: 15 amino acids. Between the trimmed V and J ends, which lost 0 bases and 6 bases, there was a span of 14 bases. Germline CDR1 reads SGHDT; CDR2 reads YYEEEE. The CDR3, as DNA: TGTGCCAGCAGCTTGGGTGGAGGTGGTAGGGATACGCAGTATTTT. This codes for CASSLGGGGRDTQYF.

This clonotype appeared a few times. The CDR3 loop reads CSAVRDRTYEQYF. In nucleotides, the CDR3 is TGCAGTGCCGTCCGGGACAGAACCTACGAGCAGTACTTC. This chain joins TRBV20-1 and TRBJ2-7; TRBD1 matches at 7 bases. This CDR3 has 13 amino acids. From germline, CDR1 is DFQATT and CDR2 SNEGSKA (reference sequence). V gave up 6 bases and J gave up 2 bases; unmatched junction bases: 7.

V and J are TRBV6-2 or TRBV6-3 and TRBJ2-7; D possibly corresponds to TRBD1 (5 bases). Germline values: CDR1 MNHEY, CDR2 SVGEGT. Trimming removed 5 bases from V and 0 bases from J, with 14 bases in between. The CDR3 loop spans 15 amino acids. CDR3 DNA sequence: TGTGCCAGCAGTCTTACAGGTATAAGCTCCTACGAGCAGTACTTC. Its translation is CASSLTGISSYEQYF.

J is TRBJ2-7 and V is TRBV6-2 or TRBV6-3; maybe TRBD1 (6 bases). CDR3 length: 16 residues. The germline V gene encodes CDR1 MNHEY and CDR2 SVGEGT. V was clipped by 6 bases and J by 3 bases, with 21 bases between them. CDR3 in DNA: TGTGCCAGCAGGCGCGACGCCGACAGGTTTTTCTACGAGCAGTACTTC. It codes for CASRRDADRFFYEQYF.

This clonotype was counted only a few times. The CDR3 DNA follows: TGCAGTGCTAGATCGGACAGAAACACTGAAGCTTTCTTT. Translation: CSARSDRNTEAFF. V and J are TRBV20-1 and TRBJ1-1; tentatively, D is TRBD1 (6 bases). With 2 bases removed from V and 2 bases from J, the gap between germline ends came to 9 bases. Germline V lookup: CDR1 DFQATT, CDR2 SNEGSKA (reference sequence). This CDR3 region has 13 residues.

This clonotype was counted a few times. This chain uses TRBV6-5 with TRBJ2-7; D remains ambiguous. The CDR3 is 14 residues long. Germline CDR1 reads MNHEY; CDR2 reads SVGAGI. V lost 3 bases and J lost 1, with 10 bases in between. The CDR3 DNA is TGTGCCAGCAGTTATTTTAGCCGATCCTACGAGCAGTACTTC. Encoded protein: CASSYFSRSYEQYF.

This clonotype was counted a few times. This sequence joins TRBV6-5 and TRBJ2-1, with D unclear. The germline CDR1 and CDR2 sequences are MNHEY and SVGAGI. This CDR3 comprises 15 residues. Trimming left V 0 bases short and J 9 bases short, with 15 bases between. This CDR3 is CASSYSPGTDGEQFF. The CDR3 region has the DNA TGTGCCAGCAGTTACTCTCCGGGTACGGATGGTGAGCAGTTCTTC.

The chain couples TRBV18 to TRBJ1-1, with D hard to call. V lost 3 bases and J 1 base, leaving 18 bases between the germline ends. CDR3 length: 17 amino acids. Germline CDR1 reads KGHSH; CDR2 reads LQKENI. The CDR3 protein is CASSPALIARGNTEAFF. The CDR3 DNA is TGTGCCAGCTCACCTGCGTTGATTGCGCGGGGGAACACTGAAGCTTTCTTT.

Only a few counts were recorded for this clonotype. The V and J genes are TRBV6-1 and TRBJ1-4; no firm D call. V lost 6 bases, J lost 0 bases, and 11 bases lay in between. The CDR3 has 15 amino acids. CDR1 is MNHNS, CDR2 SASEGT, per germline. Here the CDR3 reads CASSFLAATNEKLFF. CDR3 nucleotide sequence: TGTGCCAGCAGCTTCCTGGCCGCAACTAATGAAAAACTGTTTTTT.

The table lists this clonotype with a few counts. V is TRBV6-1 and J is TRBJ2-7; weak D call: TRBD2 (5 bases). CDR1 is MNHNS and CDR2 is SASEGT in the germline V gene. The V end lost 9 bases, the J end lost 6 bases, and 18 bases lay between the germline ends. The CDR3 totals 13 residues. This CDR3 is CASRRGLFREQYF. CDR3 in DNA: TGTGCCAGTCGAAGAGGGTTATTCCGCGAGCAGTACTTC.

This clonotype was seen a handful of times. V usage is TRBV6-5 and J usage is TRBJ2-3, with TRBD2 matching 7 bases. From germline, CDR1 is MNHEY and CDR2 SVGAGI. V lost 2 bases and J lost 1; bases outside the gene matches: 3. The length of the CDR3 is 15 residues. The CDR3 nucleotides are TGTGCCAGCAGTTACGGAGCGGGACGCACAGATACGCAGTATTTT. This translates into CASSYGAGRTDTQYF.

The rearrangement uses TRBV6-2 or TRBV6-3 and TRBJ2-7; D is unclear. Trimming removed 0 bases from V and 3 bases from J, with 9 bases in between. The CDR3 runs to 14 residues. CDR1 is MNHEY and CDR2 is SVGEGT in the germline V gene. This CDR3 is CASSYSADVYEQYF. DNA of the CDR3: TGTGCCAGCAGTTACTCCGCAGATGTCTACGAGCAGTACTTC.